The 21 T cell receptor beta chains reported below all come from one sample, sequenced in a study of T cells after yellow fever vaccination. TCRdb passed the 5' RACE reads through MiXCR, listing each CDR3 protein once. The sample has under 600,000 distinct CDR3 sequences, 21% seen once; the top ten hold around 16%. Sequenced material: PBMCs, taken less than 25 days after the first yellow fever vaccination. These receptors were obtained from a man between 18 and 29 years old who received the YFV17D yellow fever vaccine.

The chain employs TRBV5-3 and TRBJ2-1; D may correspond to TRBD1 or TRBD2 (5 bases each). TRBV5-3 has ORF status, its function being uncertain. V shed 8 bases and J shed 8 bases, with 17 bases lying between them. CDR3 length: 13 residues. CDR3 sequence: CARSLGRGDEQFF. CDR3 sequence (DNA): TGTGCCAGGAGCCTGGGGAGAGGGGATGAGCAGTTCTTC.

V gene TRBV29-1 combines with J gene TRBJ1-3; D is undetermined. The V gene's germline CDR1 is SQVTM and CDR2 ANQGSEA. This CDR3 comprises 13 residues. Trimming cost V 7 bases and J 3 bases, with 13 bases left between them. For the CDR3, the DNA is TGCAGCGCCGCACCAGTTATTGGAAACACCATATATTTT. Translating gives CSAAPVIGNTIYF. Together with reference TRBV29-1 and TRBJ1-3, the CDR3 gives the full variable domain: SAVISQKPSRDICQRGTSLTIQCQVDSQVTMMFWYRQQPGQSLTLIATANQGSEATYESGFVIDKFPISRPNLTFSTLTVSNMSPEDSSIYLCSAAPVIGNTIYFGEGSWLTVV.

There are a few counts of this clonotype. This sequence joins TRBV5-5 and TRBJ1-2; 7 bases are shared with TRBD1. Germline assignment: CDR1 SGHKS and CDR2 YYEKEE (reference sequence). V shed 0 bases and J 4 bases; nucleotides not matched to a gene: 6. The CDR3 has 15 amino acids. As DNA, the CDR3 is TGTGCCAGCAGCTTGGACCCGACAGGGTCCTATGGCTACACCTTC. Its protein is CASSLDPTGSYGYTF.

The V gene is TRBV6-2 or TRBV6-3, the J gene TRBJ2-3; D gene ambiguous. Germline-derived CDR1 and CDR2 are MNHEY and SVGEGT. The CDR3 spans 15 residues. V lost 5 bases to trimming and J lost 2 bases, with 14 bases between them. The CDR3 reads CASSIRRPDTDTQYF. The CDR3, as DNA: TGTGCCAGCAGTATACGCAGGCCCGACACAGATACGCAGTATTTT.

This chain connects TRBV18 to TRBJ2-2; 9 bases fit TRBD1. The CDR3 spans 16 residues. V shed 4 bases, J shed 2 bases, and the junction held 5 bases outside the gene matches. Germline CDR1 KGHSH, CDR2 LQKENI. CDR3 sequence (DNA): TGTGCCAGCTCACGGAGGACAGGGGACAACACCGGGGAGCTGTTTTTT. Translation: CASSRRTGDNTGELFF.

This chain joins TRBV7-2 and TRBJ2-3; 11 bases fit TRBD1. The J segment lost 4 bases and the V segment lost 1 base, leaving 1 base of the junction unmatched. This CDR3 contains 15 residues. CDR1 and CDR2 (germline): SGHTA, FQGNSA. The CDR3, as DNA: TGTGCCAGCAGCTTAGGGACAGGGGGCGCAGATACGCAGTATTTT. It specifies CASSLGTGGADTQYF.

This clonotype was recorded a few times. J is TRBJ2-7 and V is TRBV27, with D hard to call. This CDR3 contains 14 residues. Deletions cut 3 bases from V and 2 bases from J, with 11 bases between. The germline gives CDR1 MNHEY, CDR2 SMNVEV (reference sequence). The CDR3 sequence is CASSFRAVAYEQYF. The CDR3, as DNA: TGTGCCAGCAGTTTCCGGGCAGTAGCCTACGAGCAGTACTTC.

V is TRBV20-1 and J is TRBJ2-7; 9 bases are shared with TRBD1. Losses at the gene ends were 5 bases for V and 0 bases for J; bases not matched to a gene: 5. The CDR3 is made up of 14 amino acids. Germline-derived CDR1 and CDR2 are DFQATT and SNEGSKA (reference sequence). The CDR3 nucleotides are TGCAGTGCTTTATCGACAGGGGGCTCCTACGAGCAGTACTTC. This gives the protein CSALSTGGSYEQYF.

In this sample, this clonotype turned up many times. The chain is built from TRBV7-9 and TRBJ1-6; TRBD1 might be the D (5 bases). Between the trimmed V and J ends, which lost 6 bases and 6 bases, there was a span of 12 bases. The CDR3 is 14 residues long. Germline V gene sequence: CDR1 SEHNR, CDR2 FQNEAQ (reference sequence). The CDR3 here is CASSGGGFNSPLHF. In DNA, the CDR3 is TGTGCCAGCAGTGGTGGGGGATTTAATTCACCCCTCCACTTT.

The rearrangement joins TRBV7-2 to TRBJ2-7; 10 bases agree with TRBD2. Germline V gene lookup returns CDR1 SGHTA and CDR2 FQGNSA. The CDR3 runs to 14 residues. Trimming at V came to 5 bases and at J to 2 bases, leaving 3 bases not matched to a gene. The CDR3 loop reads CASSMSGGAYEQYV. CDR3 in DNA: TGTGCCAGCAGCATGAGCGGGGGGGCCTACGAGCAGTACGTC.

Only one count was recorded for this clonotype. The chain recombines TRBV4-3 with TRBJ2-3; 7 bases are shared with TRBD2. This CDR3 contains 15 residues. V lost 7 bases, J lost 2 bases, and 9 bases stayed unmatched. Germline loops: CDR1 LGHNA, CDR2 YSLEER. The CDR3 nucleotides read TGCGCCAGCAACGAGGGAGCGGGGATCACAGATACGCAGTATTTT. Translated, it gives CASNEGAGITDTQYF.

This clonotype was picked up many times. CDR3 loop: CASSIGGSTGELFF. DNA for the CDR3: TGTGCCAGCAGCATAGGGGGCTCAACCGGGGAGCTGTTTTTT. The rearrangement links TRBV7-2 to TRBJ2-2; 7 bases agree with TRBD1. Germline V lookup: CDR1 SGHTA, CDR2 FQGNSA. The V and J ends lost 5 bases and 5 bases, in that order; junction bases with no gene match: 5. The CDR3 is made up of 14 amino acids.

This clonotype was picked up a small number of times. Compared with germline, one end of the junction differs, possibly owing to a read error. This chain uses TRBV7-2 with TRBJ2-3, with 9 bases fitting TRBD2. The germline V gene has CDR1 SGHTA and CDR2 FQGNSA. The CDR3 covers 15 residues. The CDR3 here is CASSLAGPTGDTQYF. The CDR3 region has the DNA TGTGCCAGCAGCCTAGCGGGACCTACGGGAGATACGCAGTATTTT.

The chain recombines TRBV7-6 with TRBJ2-1; the D is unclear. The CDR3 covers 14 residues. CDR1 and CDR2 from the germline V gene are SGHVS and FNYEAQ. V was clipped by 4 bases and J by 0 bases, with 7 bases between them. The CDR3 spells CASSSSFSYNEQFF. The CDR3 nucleotides are TGTGCCAGCAGCTCCTCCTTCTCCTACAATGAGCAGTTCTTC.

There are a few counts of this clonotype. The rearrangement uses TRBV12-3 or TRBV12-4 and TRBJ2-4, with unresolved D. Trimming stripped 5 bases from V and 0 bases from J, with 11 bases between. The CDR3 sequence is 15 residues long. The CDR3 loop is CASSPGRPAKNIQYF. The CDR3 coding sequence is TGTGCCAGCAGTCCCGGGCGTCCAGCCAAAAACATTCAGTACTTC.

This clonotype was seen a few times. J is TRBJ2-1 and V is TRBV5-1; D is possibly TRBD1 or TRBD2 (5 bases each). The CDR3 runs to 16 residues. Between the trimmed V and J ends, which lost 0 bases and 4 bases, there was a span of 14 bases. Germline CDR1 reads SGHRS; CDR2 reads YFSETQ. This CDR3 reads CASSLATGTAYNEQFF. The CDR3 bases are TGCGCCAGCAGCTTGGCCACCGGGACGGCTTACAATGAGCAGTTCTTC.

Many counts were recorded for this clonotype. The chain combines TRBV5-1 with TRBJ2-3; D is possibly TRBD2 (6 bases). The germline V and J ends were trimmed by 2 bases and 3 bases, with 13 bases remaining between them. Germline V gene sequence: CDR1 SGHRS, CDR2 YFSETQ. CDR3 size: 15 residues. In nucleotides, the CDR3 is TGCGCCAGCAGCTTCGTCCGGGGGTCAACAGATACGCAGTATTTT. Amino acids: CASSFVRGSTDTQYF.

This clonotype was counted only a few times. V is TRBV6-5 and J is TRBJ2-3; possible D gene TRBD2, 6 bases. This CDR3 contains 17 residues. CDR1 is MNHEY, CDR2 SVGAGI, per germline. Trimming pared 2 bases from V and 3 bases from J, leaving 18 bases between. CDR3 coding DNA: TGTGCCAGCAGTTACCCGCGGGACCATCAGTCTACAGATACGCAGTATTTT. Residues: CASSYPRDHQSTDTQYF.

The sample holds a few counts of this clonotype. The chain joins TRBV5-1 to TRBJ2-3, with D possibly being TRBD1 (5 bases). There are 14 residues in the CDR3. Germline CDR1 reads SGHRS; CDR2 reads YFSETQ. Trimming shortened V by 0 bases and J by 8 bases, and 13 bases separated the two germline ends. CDR3 region: CASSLAEGVTTQYF. The CDR3 DNA reads TGCGCCAGCAGCTTGGCTGAAGGGGTAACTACGCAGTATTTT.

This clonotype showed up just a few times. This chain uses TRBV7-3 with TRBJ2-7; D assignment may be TRBD1 or TRBD2 (5 bases each). Germline V lookup: CDR1 SGHTA, CDR2 FQGTGA. CDR3 length: 15 residues. V was pared by 1 base and J by 2 bases, with 12 bases between. The CDR3 bases are TGTGCCAGCAGCTTAAGTGGGGGTTACACCTACGAGCAGTACTTC. It encodes CASSLSGGYTYEQYF.

The V gene is TRBV9, the J gene TRBJ2-7; D gene unclear. From germline, CDR1 is SGDLS and CDR2 YYNGEE. There are 13 residues in the CDR3. Trimming removed 0 bases from V and 2 bases from J, with 6 bases in between. DNA of the CDR3: TGTGCCAGCAGCGTAGACGTCACCTACGAGCAGTACTTC. Amino acids: CASSVDVTYEQYF.